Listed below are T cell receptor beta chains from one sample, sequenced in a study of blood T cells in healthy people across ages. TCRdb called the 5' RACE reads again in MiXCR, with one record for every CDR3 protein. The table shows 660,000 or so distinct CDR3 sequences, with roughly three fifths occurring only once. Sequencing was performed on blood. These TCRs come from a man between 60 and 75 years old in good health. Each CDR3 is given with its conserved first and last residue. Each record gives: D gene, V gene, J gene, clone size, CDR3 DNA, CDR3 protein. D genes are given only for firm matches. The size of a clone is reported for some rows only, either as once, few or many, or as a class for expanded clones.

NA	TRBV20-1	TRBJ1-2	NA	TGCAGTGCATCTACAGGGTTTGGCTACACCTTC	CSASTGFGYTF
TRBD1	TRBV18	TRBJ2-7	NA	TGTGCCAGCTCACGCGACAGGGAAGAGCAGTACTTC	CASSRDREEQYF
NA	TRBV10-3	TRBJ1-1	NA	TGTGCCACGATACCGGGACATAGGAACACTGAAGCTTTCTTT	CATIPGHRNTEAFF
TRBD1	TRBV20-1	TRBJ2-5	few	TGCAGTGCTAGAATCCCCGGGACAGGATCAGAGACCCAGTACTTC	CSARIPGTGSETQYF
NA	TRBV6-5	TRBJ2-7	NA	TGTGCCAGCAGGGCCAGATACGAGCAGTACTTC	CASRARYEQYF
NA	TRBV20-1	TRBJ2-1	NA	TGCAGTGCTAGTGACGGGACCGGGGGTGAGCAGTTCTTC	CSASDGTGGEQFF
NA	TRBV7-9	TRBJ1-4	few	TGTGCCAGCAGCCAGACTGAAAAACTGTTTTTT	CASSQTEKLFF
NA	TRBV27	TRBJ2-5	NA	TGTGCCAGCAGAGAAGGAGGGGGGACCCAGTACTTC	CASREGGGTQYF
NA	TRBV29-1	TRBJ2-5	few	TGCAGCGCCACCCCTGGGGGCCAAGAGACCCAGTACTTC	CSATPGGQETQYF
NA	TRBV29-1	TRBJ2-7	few	TGCAGCGTTGGTGTGACAGGCTCCTACGAGCAGTACTTC	CSVGVTGSYEQYF
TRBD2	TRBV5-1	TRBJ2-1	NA	TGCGCCAGCAGCTCCGGGACTAGCAGGGTCGATGAGCAGTTCTTC	CASSSGTSRVDEQFF
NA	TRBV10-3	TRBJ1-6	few	TGTGCCATCAGTGAGTCCCAGGGTTCTGATCGCCCCCTCCACTTT	CAISESQGSDRPLHF
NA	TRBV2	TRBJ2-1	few	TGTGCCAGCAGTGTGGATCCGGGCAATGAGCAGTTCTTC	CASSVDPGNEQFF
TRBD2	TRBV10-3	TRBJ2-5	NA	TGTGCCATCAGTGGAACTAGCGGGGGCCGTGAGACCCAGTACTTC	CAISGTSGGRETQYF
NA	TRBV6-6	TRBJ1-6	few	TGTGCCAGCGGTGACAGTCTGATCGTGGATTCACCCCTCCACTTT	CASGDSLIVDSPLHF
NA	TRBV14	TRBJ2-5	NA	TGTGCCAGCAGCTTTTACGCGGAAGAGACCCAGTACTTC	CASSFYAEETQYF
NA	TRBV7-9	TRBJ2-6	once	TGTGTCAGCAGCCCCGGCGCCAACGTCCCGACTTTC	CVSSPGANVPTF
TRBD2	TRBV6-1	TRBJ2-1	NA	TGTGCCAGCAGTGGTGGTAGCGGGGGGGCCAACTACAATGAGCAGTTCTTC	CASSGGSGGANYNEQFF
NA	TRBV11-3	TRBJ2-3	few	TGTGCCAGCAGCATTACTAGTGAAAGCACAGATACGCAGTATTTT	CASSITSESTDTQYF
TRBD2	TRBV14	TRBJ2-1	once	TGTGCCAGCAGCCAAGAAGTCCGGGGGGTGAAGCAGTTCTTC	CASSQEVRGVKQFF
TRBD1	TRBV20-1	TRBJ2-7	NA	TGCAGTGCTAGGAGGACAGGGGTCTACGAGCAGTACTTC	CSARRTGVYEQYF
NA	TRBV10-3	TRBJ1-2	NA	TGTGCCATCAGCCAGACTAACTATGGCTACACCTTC	CAISQTNYGYTF
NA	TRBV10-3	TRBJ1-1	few	TGTGCCTCGGCGGGGGACACTGAAGCTTTCTTT	CASAGDTEAFF
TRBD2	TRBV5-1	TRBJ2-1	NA	TGCGCCAGCAGCCCCACGTTGGGGGGGAACAATGAGCAGTTCTTC	CASSPTLGGNNEQFF
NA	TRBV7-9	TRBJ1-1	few	TGTGCCAGCAGCTTCGGGCCCACGAACACTGAAGCTTTCTTT	CASSFGPTNTEAFF
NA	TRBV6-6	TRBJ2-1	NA	TGTGCCAGCAACGATCTACAGGGCGATGAGCAGTTCTTC	CASNDLQGDEQFF
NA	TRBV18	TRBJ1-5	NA	TGTGCCAGCTCACCGCCTGATCAGCCCCAGCATTTT	CASSPPDQPQHF
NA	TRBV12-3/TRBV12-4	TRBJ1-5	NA	TGTGCCAGCAGTTTAGCGGCGGATCAGCCCCAGCATTTT	CASSLAADQPQHF
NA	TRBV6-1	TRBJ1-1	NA	TGTGCCAGCAGAGATGTTATGGGCACTGAAGCTTTCTTT	CASRDVMGTEAFF
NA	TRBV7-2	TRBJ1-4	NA	TGTGCCAGCAGCCCCCTAGGAGGGGGTGGGGAAAAACTGTTTTTT	CASSPLGGGGEKLFF
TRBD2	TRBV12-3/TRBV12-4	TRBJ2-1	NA	TGTGCCAGCAGGCCCGGGGGGGCCGGGTGGAATGAGCAGTTCTTC	CASRPGGAGWNEQFF
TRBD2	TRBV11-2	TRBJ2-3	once	TGTGCCAGCAGCTTGGATAGCGGGAGGGCCCAGGATACGCAGTATTTT	CASSLDSGRAQDTQYF
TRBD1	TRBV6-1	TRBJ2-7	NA	TGTGCCACCGAGGGGGCGCAGGGCTACGAGCAGTACTTC	CATEGAQGYEQYF
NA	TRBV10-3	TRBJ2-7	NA	TGTGCCATCAGTGACTCGACCCGCTACGAGCAGTACTTC	CAISDSTRYEQYF
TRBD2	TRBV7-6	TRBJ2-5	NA	TGTGCCAGCAGCTTAACCGTAGCGGGGGGTGGAGAGACCCAGTACTTC	CASSLTVAGGGETQYF
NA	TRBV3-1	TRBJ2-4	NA	TGTGCCAGCAGCCAAGAATTCGGAGCCAAAAACATTCAGTACTTC	CASSQEFGAKNIQYF
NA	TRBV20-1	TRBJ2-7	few	TGCAGTGCTTTCCCCGCCCGACCGGGGGACGAGCAGTACTTC	CSAFPARPGDEQYF
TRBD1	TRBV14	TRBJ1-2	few	TGTGCCAGCAGCCCGGACAGGACCTATGGCTACACCTTC	CASSPDRTYGYTF
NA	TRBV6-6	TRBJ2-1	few	TGTGCCAGCAGTTACGCGTCGGAATACAATGAGCAGTTCTTC	CASSYASEYNEQFF
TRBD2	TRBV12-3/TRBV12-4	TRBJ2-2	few	TGTGCCAGCAGGCTAGCGGGGGGGCAGTCCGGGGAGCTGTTTTTT	CASRLAGGQSGELFF
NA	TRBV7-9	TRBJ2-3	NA	TGTGCCAGCAGCCCTAGAGGTGGGACCTGGACAACTACAGATACGCAGTATTTT	CASSPRGGTWTTTDTQYF
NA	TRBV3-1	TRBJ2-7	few	TGTGCCAGCAGCCAAGATAACCGGGTGGAGTACTTC	CASSQDNRVEYF
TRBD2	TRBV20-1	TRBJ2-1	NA	TGCAGTGCCCAACGGACTAGCGCTTTTCCCTACAATGAGCAGTTCTTC	CSAQRTSAFPYNEQFF
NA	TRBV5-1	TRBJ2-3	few	TGCGCCAGCAGCAAGGACCCGGCAGATACGCAGTATTTT	CASSKDPADTQYF
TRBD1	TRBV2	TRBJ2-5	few	TGTGCCAACTGGGACAGGGGGCAAGAGACCCAGTACTTC	CANWDRGQETQYF
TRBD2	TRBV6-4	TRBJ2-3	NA	TGTGCCAGCAGTGACTCGGGACTAGGGGGAGATACGCAGTATTTT	CASSDSGLGGDTQYF